The 22 T cell receptor beta chains in this list originate from one sample, sequenced in a study of T-cell memory formation after mild COVID-19. TCRdb called the 5' RACE reads again in MiXCR, with one record for every CDR3 protein. The table has 400,000 to 450,000 distinct CDR3 sequences, roughly 17% seen once. Material: PBMCs or a T cell subset sorted from them (not recorded which). The receptors stem from a man aged 18 to 30 who had mild COVID-19 (a few samples of this study predate the infection). Cell type and time point are not known.

This clonotype was seen only a few times. The chain combines TRBV7-9 with TRBJ1-2, with 12 nucleotides matching TRBD1. The J segment lost 7 bases and the V segment lost 5 bases, leaving 2 bases of the junction unmatched. This CDR3 region has 13 residues. Germline CDR1 is SEHNR and CDR2 is FQNEAQ (reference sequence). CDR3 nucleotides: TGTGCCAGCAGCGCGGGACAGGGGGCTGGCTACACCTTC. It yields the protein CASSAGQGAGYTF.

A few counts support this clonotype. The chain couples TRBV27 to TRBJ2-1; no firm D call. This CDR3 is 13 amino acids long. Germline V CDR1 and CDR2: MNHEY, SMNVEV (reference sequence). V lost 3 bases and J 8 bases, leaving 11 bases between the germline ends. The CDR3, as DNA: TGTGCCAGCAGTTTGTTCCGTACGTATGAGCAGTTCTTC. Its translation: CASSLFRTYEQFF.

In its sample, this clonotype was seen a few times. CDR3 loop: CASSLATSGSYGYTF. The DNA of the CDR3 is TGCGCCAGCAGCTTGGCCACGTCAGGGTCCTATGGCTACACCTTC. The chain combines TRBV5-1 with TRBJ1-2, with D tentatively TRBD1 (5 bases). With 0 bases removed from V and 4 bases from J, the gap between germline ends came to 13 bases. Germline CDR1 and CDR2: SGHRS and YFSETQ. The CDR3 consists of 15 residues.

The table lists this clonotype with a few counts. This rearrangement joins TRBV4-3 to TRBJ2-2, with 9 nucleotides matching TRBD1. Germline-derived CDR1 and CDR2 are LGHNA and YSLEER. CDR3 size: 16 residues. With 3 bases clipped from V and 5 bases from J, the junction kept 7 bases outside the gene matches. The CDR3 nucleotides read TGCGCCAGCAGCCATGCGACAGGGGGAAGGACCGGGGAGCTGTTTTTT. Translating it yields CASSHATGGRTGELFF.

On this clonotype: At one end the junction does not follow the germline gene, possibly because of a read error. This chain joins TRBV7-9 and TRBJ1-2; D is uncertain. In germline, CDR1 is SEHNR, CDR2 FQNEAQ (reference sequence). CDR3 length: 15 residues. CDR3: CASSLEASVFYGCTF. The CDR3 DNA follows: TGTGCCAGCAGCTTAGAGGCCTCAGTCTTCTATGGCTGCACCTTC.

This clonotype was counted only a few times. V and J are TRBV29-1 and TRBJ2-1; 10 bases are shared with TRBD2. Germline assignment: CDR1 SQVTM and CDR2 ANQGSEA. CDR3 length equals 13 residues. V trimming: 4 bases; J trimming: 5 bases; junction bases outside the gene matches: 2. In DNA, the CDR3 is TGCAGCGTTGGGCTAGCGGGGGACAATGAGCAGTTCTTC. Amino acids: CSVGLAGDNEQFF.

The rearrangement joins TRBV18 to TRBJ1-5; TRBD1 matches at 8 bases. This CDR3 has 20 residues. The germline V gene encodes CDR1 KGHSH and CDR2 LQKENI. V was clipped by 3 bases and J by 0 bases; unmatched bases: 16. The CDR3, as DNA: TGTGCCAGCTCACCGATCCCAGGGGGCGACCCTTTACATAGCAATCAGCCCCAGCATTTT. It translates to CASSPIPGGDPLHSNQPQHF.

This clonotype was observed a handful of times. The V and J genes are TRBV7-3 and TRBJ1-1, with TRBD1 matching over 7 bases. The J segment lost 0 bases and the V segment lost 5 bases, leaving 12 bases of the junction unmatched. Germline CDR1 reads SGHTA; CDR2 reads FQGTGA. This CDR3 is built from 17 residues. CDR3 nucleotides: TGTGCCAGCAGCCCTTATACAGGGGCCCTCATGAACACTGAAGCTTTCTTT. It codes for CASSPYTGALMNTEAFF. The full variable domain, its missing parts supplied by reference TRBV7-3 and TRBJ1-1, is GAGVSQTPSNKVTEKGKYVELRCDPISGHTALYWYRQSLGQGPEFLIYFQGTGAADDSGLPNDRFFAVRPEGSVSTLKIQRTERGDSAVYLCASSPYTGALMNTEAFFGQGTRLTVV.

This sequence joins TRBV6-6 and TRBJ2-2; 13 bases are a match to TRBD2. The CDR3 has 17 residues. The germline V gene has CDR1 MNHNY and CDR2 SVGAGI (reference sequence). V was clipped by 6 bases and J by 3 bases; unmatched bases: 7. The CDR3 protein is CASSSTSGGSYTGELFF. In DNA, the CDR3 is TGTGCCAGCAGCTCGACTAGCGGGGGGTCGTACACCGGGGAGCTGTTTTTT.

This clonotype was picked up a small number of times. The genes are TRBV5-6 and TRBJ2-7; tentatively, D is TRBD1 (5 bases). Germline-derived CDR1 and CDR2 are SGHDT and YYEEEE. V was trimmed by 4 bases and J by 2 bases, leaving 13 bases between them. This CDR3 has 14 residues. The CDR3 coding sequence is TGTGCCAGCAGCGGTAGCACAGGAGCCTACGAGCAGTACGTC. Translation gives CASSGSTGAYEQYV.

This clonotype appeared a few times. This chain uses TRBV6-1 with TRBJ2-2; maybe TRBD1 (5 bases). This CDR3 spans 15 amino acids. The V gene's germline CDR1 is MNHNS and CDR2 SASEGT. Trimming removed 6 bases at V and 9 bases at J, with 20 bases between. CDR3 nucleotide sequence: TGTGCCAGCAGCGGATTCAGGGTATCTGGCCGGGAGCTGTTTTTT. This encodes CASSGFRVSGRELFF.

The CDR3 sequence: CASRPRLSYEQYV. DNA of the CDR3: TGTGCCAGCAGGCCTAGACTATCATACGAGCAGTACGTC. The chain combines TRBV28 with TRBJ2-7; weak D call: TRBD2 (5 bases). CDR3 length: 13 residues. V lost 6 bases to trimming and J lost 4 bases, with 13 bases between them. The germline gives CDR1 MDHEN, CDR2 SYDVKM.

The CDR3 here is CASSPTKTDTQYF. DNA for the CDR3: TGTGCCAGCAGTCCGACTAAGACAGATACGCAGTATTTT. The rearrangement uses TRBV6-2 or TRBV6-3 and TRBJ2-3, with a weak D call TRBD2 (5 bases). Germline V lookup: CDR1 MNHEY, CDR2 SVGEGT. V shed 5 bases and J shed 3 bases, with 9 bases lying between them. The CDR3 totals 13 residues.

This clonotype came up a few times. The chain combines TRBV6-2 or TRBV6-3 with TRBJ2-3; D is uncertain. The V gene lost 3 bases and the J gene lost 6 bases, with 4 bases spanning the gap. Germline CDR1 and CDR2: MNHEY and SVGEGT. The CDR3 length is 11 residues. The CDR3 loop reads CASSYMDTQYF. The DNA for the CDR3 is TGTGCCAGCAGTTATATGGATACGCAGTATTTT.

The chain couples TRBV27 to TRBJ2-7, with 8 positions matching TRBD1. The CDR3 has 13 residues. Germline CDR1 reads MNHEY; CDR2 reads SMNVEV (reference sequence). V shed 6 bases, J shed 6 bases, and the junction held 7 bases outside the gene matches. CDR3: CASRDRAPFEQYF. CDR3 coding DNA: TGTGCCAGCAGGGACAGGGCCCCTTTCGAGCAGTACTTC.

This clonotype was found a few times. The CDR3 DNA reads as TGTGCCATCAGTTTGGGACCACCGGGACTAGTGGGCAATGAGCAGTTCTTC. This gives the protein CAISLGPPGLVGNEQFF. The chain employs TRBV10-3 and TRBJ2-1; TRBD2 agrees at 8 bases. V lost 5 bases, J lost 6 bases, and 15 bases stayed unmatched. The germline V gene has CDR1 ENHRY and CDR2 SYGVKD. The CDR3 spans 17 residues.

This clonotype turned up a few times. The gene calls are TRBV7-9 and TRBJ1-1, with 9 bases fitting TRBD1. Looked up from germline, CDR1 is SEHNR and CDR2 is FQNEAQ (reference sequence). The V and J ends lost 1 base and 4 bases, in that order; junction bases with no gene match: 7. The CDR3 covers 16 residues. CDR3 loop: CASSLGWDRAVTEAFF. Here the CDR3 DNA reads TGTGCCAGCAGCTTAGGGTGGGACAGGGCGGTCACTGAAGCTTTCTTT.

This clonotype has ten or more counts. The chain joins TRBV28 to TRBJ2-3; D unclear. With 7 bases removed from V and 7 bases from J, the gap between germline ends came to 9 bases. CDR3 length equals 11 residues. Looked up from germline, CDR1 is MDHEN and CDR2 is SYDVKM. CDR3 amino acids: CASTVGHTQYF. DNA of the CDR3: TGTGCCAGCACCGTTGGACATACGCAGTATTTT. Together with reference TRBV28 and TRBJ2-3, the CDR3 gives the full variable domain: DVKVTQSSRYLVKRTGEKVFLECVQDMDHENMFWYRQDPGLGLRLIYFSYDVKMKEKGDIPEGYSVSREKKERFSLILESASTNQTSMYLCASTVGHTQYFGPGTRLTVL.

The rearrangement joins TRBV16 to TRBJ2-7; D ambiguous. V was clipped by 1 base and J by 3 bases, with 4 bases between them. CDR3 length equals 12 residues. Germline CDR1 reads KGHSY; CDR2 reads FQNENV. CDR3 sequence reads: CASSQLLYEQYF. The CDR3 DNA reads as TGTGCCAGCAGCCAATTACTCTACGAGCAGTACTTC. Full variable domain (outside the CDR3, taken from reference TRBV16 and TRBJ2-7): GEEVAQTPKHLVRGEGQKAKLYCAPIKGHSYVFWYQQVLKNEFKFLISFQNENVFDETGMPKERFSAKCLPNSPCSLEIQATKLEDSAVYFCASSQLLYEQYFGPGTRLTVT.

J is TRBJ2-5 and V is TRBV12-3 or TRBV12-4; tentatively, D is TRBD1 or TRBD2 (5 bases each). V shed 5 bases and J shed 3 bases, with 10 bases lying between them. This CDR3 has 13 amino acids. CDR3 region: CASSARGEETQYF. The DNA for the CDR3 is TGTGCCAGCAGTGCCCGAGGGGAAGAGACCCAGTACTTC.

This clonotype was counted only a few times. The chain carries TRBV5-1 and TRBJ1-4; 8 nucleotides agree with TRBD1. This CDR3 comprises 15 residues. V dropped 4 bases and J dropped 5; count of bases not matched to a gene: 7. Germline-derived CDR1 and CDR2 are SGHRS and YFSETQ. CDR3 in amino acids: CASSPLGQENEKLFF. The CDR3 DNA reads as TGCGCCAGCAGCCCCCTGGGACAGGAAAATGAAAAACTGTTTTTT. Complete variable domain (other parts from reference TRBV5-1 and TRBJ1-4): KAGVTQTPRYLIKTRGQQVTLSCSPISGHRSVSWYQQTPGQGLQFLFEYFSETQRNKGNFPGRFSGRQFSNSRSEMNVSTLELGDSALYLCASSPLGQENEKLFFGSGTQLSVL.

The gene calls are TRBV29-1 and TRBJ2-1; the D is unclear. CDR1 and CDR2 (germline): SQVTM, ANQGSEA. The CDR3 is made up of 10 amino acids. Between the trimmed V and J ends, which lost 2 bases and 10 bases, there was a span of 6 bases. CDR3 amino acids: CSVETAEQFF. DNA of the CDR3: TGCAGCGTTGAAACGGCGGAGCAGTTCTTC.